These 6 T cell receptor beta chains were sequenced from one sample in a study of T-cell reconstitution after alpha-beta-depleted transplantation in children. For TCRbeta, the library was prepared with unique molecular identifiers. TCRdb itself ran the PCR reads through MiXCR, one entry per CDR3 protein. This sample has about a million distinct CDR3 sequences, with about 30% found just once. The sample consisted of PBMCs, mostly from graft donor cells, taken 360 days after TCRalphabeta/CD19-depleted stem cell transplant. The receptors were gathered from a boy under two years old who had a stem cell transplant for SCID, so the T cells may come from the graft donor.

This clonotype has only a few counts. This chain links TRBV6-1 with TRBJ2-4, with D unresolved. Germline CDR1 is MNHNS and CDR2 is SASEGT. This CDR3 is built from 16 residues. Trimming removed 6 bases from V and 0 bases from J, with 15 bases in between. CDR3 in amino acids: CASRGNKQLAKNIQYF. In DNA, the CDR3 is TGTGCCAGCAGGGGTAACAAGCAACTAGCCAAAAACATTCAGTACTTC.

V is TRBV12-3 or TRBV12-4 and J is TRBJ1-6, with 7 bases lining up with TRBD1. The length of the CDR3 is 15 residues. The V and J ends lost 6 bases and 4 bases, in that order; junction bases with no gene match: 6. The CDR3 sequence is CASSPGQTYNSPLHF. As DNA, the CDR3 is TGTGCCAGCAGCCCGGGACAGACATATAATTCACCCCTCCACTTT.

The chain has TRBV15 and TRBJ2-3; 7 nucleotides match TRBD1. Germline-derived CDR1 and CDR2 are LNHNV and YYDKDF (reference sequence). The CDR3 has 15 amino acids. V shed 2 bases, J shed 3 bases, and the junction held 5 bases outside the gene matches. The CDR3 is CATSRKGASTDTQYF. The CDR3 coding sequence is TGTGCCACCAGCAGAAAGGGGGCGTCTACAGATACGCAGTATTTT.

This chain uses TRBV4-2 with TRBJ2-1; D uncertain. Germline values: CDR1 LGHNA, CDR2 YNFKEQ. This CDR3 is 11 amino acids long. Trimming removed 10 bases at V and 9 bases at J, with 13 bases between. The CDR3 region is CANNKRGEQFF. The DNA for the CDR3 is TGTGCCAACAATAAGCGAGGTGAGCAGTTCTTC.

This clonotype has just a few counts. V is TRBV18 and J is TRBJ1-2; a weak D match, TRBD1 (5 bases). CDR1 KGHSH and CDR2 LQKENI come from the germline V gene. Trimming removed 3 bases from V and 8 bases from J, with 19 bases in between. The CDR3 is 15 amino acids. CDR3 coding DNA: TGTGCCAGCTCACCCGAACCACTAGGGACCGGCGGCTACACCTTC. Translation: CASSPEPLGTGGYTF.

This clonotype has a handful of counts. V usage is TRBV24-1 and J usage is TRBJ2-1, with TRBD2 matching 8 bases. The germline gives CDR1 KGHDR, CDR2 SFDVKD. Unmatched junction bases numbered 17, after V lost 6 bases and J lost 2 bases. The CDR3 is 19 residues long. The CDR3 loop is CATSFPIERGRGTYNEQFF. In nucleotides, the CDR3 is TGTGCCACCAGTTTTCCCATCGAGCGGGGGCGTGGGACCTACAATGAGCAGTTCTTC.